The present entry profiles one T cell receptor beta chain with its context. The data were taken from a study of T-cell reconstitution after alpha-beta-depleted transplantation in children. Germline V gives CDR1 MNHEY, CDR2 SVGAGI. The trim removed 5 bases at V and 3 bases at J, leaving 6 bases unmatched. The CDR3 totals 15 residues. For TCRbeta, the library was prepared with unique molecular identifiers. Each CDR3 protein is one row after TCRdb ran MiXCR on the PCR reads. The repertoire includes about 340,000 distinct CDR3 sequences, about a tenth of them detected once, and more than 2% sits in the top ten.

This chain uses TRBV6-5 with TRBJ2-5; 10 bases align to TRBD2. The sequenced sample was PBMCs from the stem cell graft donor, obtained from the stem cell graft. This receptor was obtained from a human donor who donated a stem cell graft to a child with acute lymphoblastic leukemia. The CDR3 sequence: CASSPPGTSEETQYF. The CDR3 DNA is TGTGCCAGCAGTCCACCCGGGACTAGCGAAGAGACCCAGTACTTC.